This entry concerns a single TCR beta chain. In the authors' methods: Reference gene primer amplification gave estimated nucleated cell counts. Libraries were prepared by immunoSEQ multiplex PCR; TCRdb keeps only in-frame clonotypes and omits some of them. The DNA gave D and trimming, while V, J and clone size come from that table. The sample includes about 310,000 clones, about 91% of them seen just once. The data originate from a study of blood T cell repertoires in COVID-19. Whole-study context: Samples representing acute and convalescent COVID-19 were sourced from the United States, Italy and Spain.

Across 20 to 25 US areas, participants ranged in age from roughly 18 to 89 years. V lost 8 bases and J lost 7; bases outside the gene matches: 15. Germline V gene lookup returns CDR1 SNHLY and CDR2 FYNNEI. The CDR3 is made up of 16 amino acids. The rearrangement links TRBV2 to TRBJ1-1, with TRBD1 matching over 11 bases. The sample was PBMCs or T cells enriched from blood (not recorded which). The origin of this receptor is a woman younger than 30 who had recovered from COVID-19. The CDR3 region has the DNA TGTGCCAGCCTGGCATCTCGGACAGGGGGCGGGGATGAAGCTTTCTTT. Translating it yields CASLASRTGGGDEAFF.